This is a list of T cell receptor beta chains from one sample in a study of identical twins. TCRdb called the 5' RACE reads again in MiXCR, with one record for every CDR3 protein. The sample contains over 600,000 distinct CDR3 sequences, less than 25% of which appear only once. These same data were also listed under a study on T cells expressing NK-cell markers.

The sequenced material came from PBMCs. The receptors shown here come from a woman under 30 in good health. Each CDR3 is given with its conserved first and last residue. D genes are given only for firm matches. Expanded clones get a size class; other rows say once, few or many, or leave the size out.

CDR3aa,CDR3nt,d_gene,v_gene,j_gene,abundance
CASRLGRKRNQPQHF,TGTGCAAGTCGCTTAGGTAGAAAACGCAATCAGCCCCAGCATTTT,.,TRBV12-2,TRBJ1-5,.
CASSALSATGELFF,TGTGCCAGCAGCGCCCTATCAGCTACCGGGGAGCTGTTTTTT,.,TRBV2,TRBJ2-2,.
CASKLRQGFGELFF,TGTGCCAGCAAGTTGAGGCAGGGGTTCGGGGAGCTGTTTTTT,.,TRBV6-5,TRBJ2-2,many
CAIATEDYGYTF,TGTGCCATCGCCACGGAGGACTATGGCTACACCTTC,.,TRBV10-3,TRBJ1-2,.
CASSQWDRYQETQYF,TGCGCCAGCAGCCAATGGGACAGGTACCAAGAGACCCAGTACTTC,TRBD1,TRBV4-3,TRBJ2-5,.
CASSLLAVSEQYF,TGTGCCAGCAGCTTGCTTGCGGTTTCCGAGCAGTACTTC,.,TRBV5-8,TRBJ2-7,.
CASSLHGYEQYF,TGTGCCAGCAGTTTACACGGCTACGAGCAGTACTTC,.,TRBV12-3/TRBV12-4,TRBJ2-7,many
CASPLPLNQETQYF,TGTGCCAGCCCACTGCCGCTAAACCAAGAGACCCAGTACTTC,.,TRBV7-8,TRBJ2-5,.
CASSVQGNSGANVLTF,TGCGCCAGCAGCGTACAGGGGAACTCTGGGGCCAACGTCCTGACTTTC,TRBD1,TRBV5-1,TRBJ2-6,.
CASSLVSSYGYTF,TGTGCCAGCAGTTTAGTGTCCTCCTATGGCTACACCTTC,.,TRBV12-3/TRBV12-4,TRBJ1-2,many
CASSRRWGGDEKLFF,TGTGCCAGCAGCCGACGATGGGGGGGAGATGAAAAACTGTTTTTT,.,TRBV7-2,TRBJ1-4,few
CASSPGGQGPETQYF,TGCGCCAGCAGCCCGGGAGGCCAGGGGCCAGAGACCCAGTACTTC,.,TRBV5-1,TRBJ2-5,.
CSAILAGVREQYF,TGCAGTGCAATCCTAGCGGGAGTGAGGGAGCAGTACTTC,TRBD2,TRBV20-1,TRBJ2-7,many
CASSSSAGGSYNEQFF,TGTGCCAGCAGCTCGAGCGCGGGGGGATCCTACAATGAGCAGTTCTTC,TRBD2,TRBV7-2,TRBJ2-1,.
CASSYSLTGDHYGYTF,TGTGCCAGCAGTTACTCGTTGACAGGGGATCACTATGGCTACACCTTC,TRBD1,TRBV6-5,TRBJ1-2,.
CASSPRMSSGRTPNTGELFF,TGTGCCAGCAGCCCCCGTATGTCTAGCGGGCGGACACCGAACACCGGGGAGCTGTTTTTT,TRBD2,TRBV4-2,TRBJ2-2,.
CASVAQARPFSGANVLTF,TGTGCCAGCGTCGCGCAGGCCAGACCCTTCTCTGGGGCCAACGTCCTGACTTTC,.,TRBV11-2,TRBJ2-6,once
CSARENRQGGYGYTF,TGCAGTGCTAGAGAAAACAGGCAGGGCGGTTATGGCTACACCTTC,.,TRBV20-1,TRBJ1-2,.
CARSPWTGDEQFF,TGTGCCAGGAGTCCCTGGACCGGGGATGAGCAGTTCTTC,.,TRBV5-5,TRBJ2-1,few
CASSSSLALINIQYF,TGTGCCAGCAGCTCCAGCTTAGCCCTAATAAACATTCAGTACTTC,.,TRBV12-3/TRBV12-4,TRBJ2-4,many
CASSDRAEYF,TGTGCCAGCAGTGATAGGGCAGAGTACTTC,.,TRBV2,TRBJ2-7,few
CSARDRGGSKNIQYF,TGCAGTGCTAGAGATCGAGGGGGATCCAAAAACATTCAGTACTTC,.,TRBV20-1,TRBJ2-4,.
CASSPPGQSTDTQYF,TGTGCCAGCTCACCACCGGGACAGAGCACAGATACGCAGTATTTT,TRBD1,TRBV18,TRBJ2-3,medium-sized
CSAGRALGNEQFF,TGCAGTGCAGGGAGGGCCCTGGGTAATGAGCAGTTCTTC,TRBD2,TRBV20-1,TRBJ2-1,.
CASSLVGGLRGPGYTF,TGTGCCAGCAGCTTAGTCGGCGGACTAAGGGGTCCTGGCTACACCTTC,.,TRBV7-2,TRBJ1-2,many
CSAPDRGNTEAFF,TGCAGTGCTCCGGACAGGGGTAACACTGAAGCTTTCTTT,TRBD1,TRBV20-1,TRBJ1-1,few
CASTQPGLAGNYNEQFF,TGTGCCAGCACCCAACCGGGACTAGCGGGGAACTACAATGAGCAGTTCTTC,TRBD2,TRBV27,TRBJ2-1,many
CASSLRLDNEQFF,TGTGCCAGCAGCCTAAGACTAGACAATGAGCAGTTCTTC,.,TRBV7-2,TRBJ2-1,many
CASSQDSGHGETGELFF,TGTGCCAGCAGCCAAGATTCGGGTCATGGGGAAACCGGGGAGCTGTTTTTT,.,TRBV4-2,TRBJ2-2,.
CASSLLWRGSDTQYF,TGTGCCAGCAGCTTATTGTGGCGGGGATCGGATACGCAGTATTTT,.,TRBV7-9,TRBJ2-3,.
CSAGRLAGNYEQYF,TGCAGTGCTGGCAGACTAGCGGGGAACTACGAGCAGTACTTC,TRBD2,TRBV20-1,TRBJ2-7,.
CSADLPLGGGLNEQFF,TGCAGTGCTGATCTACCACTCGGCGGAGGGCTCAATGAGCAGTTCTTC,.,TRBV20-1,TRBJ2-1,few
CASSAEGRGANEKLFF,TGTGCCAGCAGCGCCGAAGGGCGCGGGGCTAATGAAAAACTGTTTTTT,.,TRBV5-8,TRBJ1-4,.
CASRSTGGRETQYF,TGTGCCAGCAGGTCGACAGGGGGCCGGGAGACCCAGTACTTC,TRBD1,TRBV12-3/TRBV12-4,TRBJ2-5,.
CSAREEDEQFF,TGCAGTGCTAGGGAGGAGGACGAGCAGTTCTTC,.,TRBV20-1,TRBJ2-1,few
CASALRGLADYEQYF,TGCGCCAGCGCCCTCCGCGGACTAGCGGACTACGAGCAGTACTTC,TRBD2,TRBV5-1,TRBJ2-7,few